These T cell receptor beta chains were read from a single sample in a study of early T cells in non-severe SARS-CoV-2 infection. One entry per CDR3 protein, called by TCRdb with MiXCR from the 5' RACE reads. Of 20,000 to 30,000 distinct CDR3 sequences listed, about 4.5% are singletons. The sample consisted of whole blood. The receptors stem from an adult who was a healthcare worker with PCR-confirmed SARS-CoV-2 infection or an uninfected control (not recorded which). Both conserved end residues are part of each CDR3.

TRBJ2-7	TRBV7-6	CASSLEGQGYEQYF
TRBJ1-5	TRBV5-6	CASKPPVVKIQPQHF
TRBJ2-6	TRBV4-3	CASSQDGYSGANVLTF
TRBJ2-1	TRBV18	CASSPPGPIPDNEQFF
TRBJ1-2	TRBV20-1	CSSRETGSRSDGYTF
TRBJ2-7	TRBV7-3	CASSVAGTGSYEQYF
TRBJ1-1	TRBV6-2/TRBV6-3	CASSYGGGSIIEAFF
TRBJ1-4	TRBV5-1	CASGTAEGGEKLFF
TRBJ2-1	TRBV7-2	CASSLMVGANNEQFF
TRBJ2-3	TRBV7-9	CASSSRWKGFSDTQYF
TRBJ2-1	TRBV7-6	CASSGGAAGEILYEQFF
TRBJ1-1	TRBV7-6	CASSTRQGGTEAFF
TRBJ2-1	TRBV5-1	CASSLAGSIHNEQFF
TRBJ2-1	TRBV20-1	CSARDQAGTYNEQFF
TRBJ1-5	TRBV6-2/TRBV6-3	CASSTGTENQPQHF
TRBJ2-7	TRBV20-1	CSARGPGTVSSYEQYF
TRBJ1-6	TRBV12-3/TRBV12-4	CASSPDRVSPLHF
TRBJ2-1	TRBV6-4	CASSDSILAGATEQFF
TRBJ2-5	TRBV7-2	CASSLIETQYF
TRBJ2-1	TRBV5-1	CASSMGQSSYNEQFF
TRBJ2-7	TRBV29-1	CSVEEPGIPYEQYF
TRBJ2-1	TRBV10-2	CASSSGKPVYYNEQFF
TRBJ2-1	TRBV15	CATSRELGGIRDNEQFF
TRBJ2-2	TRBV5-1	CASRARGSGGELFF
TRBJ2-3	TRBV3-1	CASSQDRAGAGRDTQYF
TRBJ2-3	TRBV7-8	CASSLNEDTQYF
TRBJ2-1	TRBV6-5	CASSSPSEQFF
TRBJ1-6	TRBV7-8	CASSLAGRDNSPLHF
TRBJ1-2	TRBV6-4	CASSEGLDRPNGYTF
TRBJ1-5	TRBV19	CASKRRNDSNQPQHF
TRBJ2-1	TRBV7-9	CASRKSLAGGPGEQFF
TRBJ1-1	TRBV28	CASSFGPRQAFF
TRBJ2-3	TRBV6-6	CASSYWPLSPSDTQYF
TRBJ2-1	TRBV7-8	CASSLGVGTAPLEQFF
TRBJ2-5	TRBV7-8	CASSLAGGTQYF
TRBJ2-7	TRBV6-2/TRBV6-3	CASSSLQGGARLLYEQYF
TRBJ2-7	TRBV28	CASSFPTSGSFNEQYF
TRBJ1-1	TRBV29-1	CSVEVVVGVVDTEAFF
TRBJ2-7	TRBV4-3	CASSRYTGQGEQYF
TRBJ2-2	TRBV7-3	CASSLLTSGSGTGELFF
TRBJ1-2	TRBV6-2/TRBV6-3	CASSYQPGPGYTF